Presented here are 16 T cell receptor beta chains from one specimen sequenced in a study of control samples from healthy donors and cancer patients. Using immunoSEQ multiplex PCR, the repertoire was profiled, and TCRdb retains in-frame clones only, with some absent. In the table there are approximately 50,000 clones, approximately 86% of which are singletons. The sample taken for sequencing was PBMCs. The receptors here all came from a man aged 60-69 years with head and neck cancer.

The rearrangement links TRBV11-1 to TRBJ2-5, with a tentative D call TRBD1 (5 bases). V was trimmed by 8 bases and J by 4 bases, leaving 14 bases between them. The germline V gene has CDR1 SGHAT and CDR2 FQDESV (reference sequence). The CDR3 loop spans 13 amino acids. The CDR3 region has the DNA TGTGCCAGCCAGAGTCAGGGAAGAGAGACCCAGTACTTC. Protein product: CASQSQGRETQYF.

The sample holds one count of this clone. The V gene is TRBV4-3, the J gene TRBJ1-1; D perhaps matches TRBD1 (6 bases). Looked up from germline, CDR1 is LGHNA and CDR2 is YSLEER. This CDR3 comprises 19 residues. The germline V and J ends were trimmed by 1 base and 2 bases, with 23 bases remaining between them. The CDR3 sequence is CASSQVSSWSGRGNTEAFF. The CDR3 DNA reads as TGCGCCAGCAGCCAAGTCAGTTCGTGGTCAGGCAGGGGTAACACTGAAGCTTTCTTT.

In this sample, this clone turned up once. The chain has TRBV7-2 and TRBJ1-5, with 7 bases matching TRBD1. J was trimmed by 1 base and V by 5 bases; bases with no gene match: 2. The germline V gene has CDR1 SGHTA and CDR2 FQGNSA. The CDR3 spans 14 residues. The CDR3 loop is CASSPTGSNQPQHF. The CDR3 DNA reads TGTGCCAGCAGCCCGACAGGGAGCAATCAGCCCCAGCATTTT.

The rearrangement uses TRBV7-8 and TRBJ2-7; TRBD2 might be the D (7 bases). Germline assignment: CDR1 SGHVS and CDR2 FQNEAQ. Trimming removed 8 bases from V and 7 bases from J, with 18 bases in between. The CDR3 spans 13 residues. DNA of the CDR3: TGTGCCAGCCATCCGCGGGGGCTCGGGGAGCAGTACTTC. The encoded protein is CASHPRGLGEQYF.

The V call is TRBV5-8, the J call TRBJ1-4, with D maybe TRBD1 (5 bases). The CDR3 totals 20 residues. Trimming cost V 0 bases and J 0 bases, with 21 bases left between them. CDR1 is SGHTS, CDR2 YDEGEE, per germline. The DNA for the CDR3 is TGTGCCAGCAGCTTGGATGCGGGACCCTACAGAGAAGCAACTAATGAAAAACTGTTTTTT. The encoded protein is CASSLDAGPYREATNEKLFF.

The chain joins TRBV20-1 to TRBJ2-3; D may be TRBD2 (6 bases). The CDR3 length is 14 residues. CDR1 and CDR2 from the germline V gene are DFQATT and SNEGSKA (reference sequence). The V gene lost 3 bases and the J gene lost 6 bases, with 16 bases spanning the gap. CDR3 amino acids: CSASSGDFRDTQYF. The CDR3 nucleotides read TGCAGTGCTAGTTCGGGGGACTTCCGGGATACGCAGTATTTT.

This chain links TRBV3-1 (or the pseudogene TRBV3-2) with TRBJ2-7, with D perhaps TRBD1 (6 bases). Trimming removed 1 base from V and 6 bases from J, with 13 bases in between. The germline gives CDR1 LGHDT, CDR2 YNNKEL (reference sequence). This CDR3 has 14 residues. This CDR3 reads CASSQGGPRGEQYF. DNA for the CDR3: TGTGCCAGCAGCCAAGGCGGGCCCAGGGGCGAGCAGTACTTC.

The J gene is TRBJ2-7, the V gene TRBV7-6; no firm D call. Trimming left V 0 bases short and J 6 bases short, with 18 bases between. The CDR3 runs 16 residues. Germline CDR1 SGHVS, CDR2 FNYEAQ. In DNA, the CDR3 is TGTGCCAGCAGCTTAGCTTCATCCTCCGGGCCAGGCGAGCAGTACTTC. Encoded protein: CASSLASSSGPGEQYF.

This clone was detected only once. The CDR3 DNA reads TGTGCCACCAGCAGAGAAACCGGGAGGCAGTACTTC. Amino acids: CATSRETGRQYF. This chain links TRBV15 with TRBJ2-7, with D maybe TRBD2 (6 bases). The CDR3 is made up of 12 amino acids. CDR1 is LNHNV, CDR2 YYDKDF, per germline (reference sequence). V dropped 0 bases and J dropped 9 bases, with 9 bases sitting between them.

The chain joins TRBV5-5 to TRBJ1-2, with a possible D match to TRBD1 (6 bases). Germline V gene data show CDR1 as SGHKS and CDR2 as YYEKEE (reference sequence). The CDR3 is 16 residues long. Trimming cost V 4 bases and J 8 bases, with 24 bases left between them. The CDR3 is CASSETGTRLLTGYTF. The CDR3 DNA follows: TGTGCCAGCAGCGAAACAGGGACACGTCTTCTTACCGGCTACACCTTC.

CDR3 protein: CASSFTTSGLDEQYF. Here the CDR3 DNA reads TGTGCCAGCAGTTTTACGACTAGCGGGCTCGATGAGCAGTACTTC. V is TRBV28 and J is TRBJ2-7; TRBD2 aligns across 10 bases. V was pared by 3 bases and J by 7 bases, with 9 bases of the junction left unmatched. Germline lookup yields CDR1 MDHEN and CDR2 SYDVKM. The CDR3 sequence is 15 residues long. Full variable domain (outside the CDR3, taken from reference TRBV28 and TRBJ2-7): DVKVTQSSRYLVKRTGEKVFLECVQDMDHENMFWYRQDPGLGLRLIYFSYDVKMKEKGDIPEGYSVSREKKERFSLILESASTNQTSMYLCASSFTTSGLDEQYFGPGTRLTVT.

The rearrangement joins TRBV5-1 to TRBJ2-7; TRBD2 agrees at 11 bases. Germline-derived CDR1 and CDR2 are SGHRS and YFSETQ. V dropped 0 bases and J dropped 6; count of bases not matched to a gene: 8. The length of the CDR3 is 16 residues. Here the CDR3 DNA reads TGCGCCAGCAGCTTGGCCCGGACTAGCGGGTCCAGCGAGCAGTACTTC. Protein sequence: CASSLARTSGSSEQYF.

The chain carries TRBV5-1 and TRBJ2-1, with TRBD2 matching over 10 bases. The CDR3 is 17 amino acids. Trimming took 3 bases from V and 0 from J; bases not matched to a gene: 6. The V gene's germline CDR1 is SGHRS and CDR2 YFSETQ. The CDR3 DNA reads as TGCGCCAGCAGCTATTCGGGACTAGCGAGCTCCTACAATGAGCAGTTCTTC. Translation: CASSYSGLASSYNEQFF.

The genes are TRBV24-1 and TRBJ2-2; D remains ambiguous. Germline V gene lookup returns CDR1 KGHDR and CDR2 SFDVKD. This CDR3 spans 14 amino acids. The V end was cut by 4 bases, the J end by 3 bases, with 8 bases between. The DNA for the CDR3 is TGTGCCACCAGTGACCTCAAGGACACCGGGGAGCTGTTTTTT. This gives the protein CATSDLKDTGELFF.

The V call is TRBV5-6, the J call TRBJ2-3; 10 bases match TRBD2. Looked up from germline, CDR1 is SGHDT and CDR2 is YYEEEE. V shed 3 bases, J shed 4 bases, and the junction held 8 bases outside the gene matches. This CDR3 has 16 residues. This CDR3 reads CASSSTGTSVADTQYF. The CDR3 nucleotides read TGTGCCAGCAGCTCCACCGGGACTAGCGTTGCAGATACGCAGTATTTT. The whole variable domain, remainder taken from reference TRBV5-6 and TRBJ2-3, is DAGVTQSPTHLIKTRGQQVTLRCSPKSGHDTVSWYQQALGQGPQFIFQYYEEEERQRGNFPDRFSGHQFPNYSSELNVNALLLGDSALYLCASSSTGTSVADTQYFGPGTRLTVL.

The rearrangement uses TRBV9 and TRBJ2-3, with 11 positions matching TRBD2. CDR1 and CDR2 (germline): SGDLS, YYNGEE. The CDR3 extends over 17 amino acids. V trimming: 0 bases; J trimming: 3 bases; junction bases outside the gene matches: 6. Here the CDR3 DNA reads TGTGCCAGCAGCGTAGACCCCACTAGCGGGAGAACAGATACGCAGTATTTT. Translation gives CASSVDPTSGRTDTQYF.